This passage covers 17 T cell receptor beta chains from one sample sequenced in a study of T cells in Graves' hyperthyroidism and ophthalmopathy. TCR beta CDR3 sequences were amplified from RNA transcripts. The HTBI primer set drove a first-round RT-PCR of the TCR CDR3. Each CDR3 protein is one row after TCRdb ran MiXCR on the multiplex PCR reads. The sample holds about 770,000 distinct CDR3 sequences, approximately 18% seen once. The sample taken for sequencing was blood. Source of these receptors: a woman aged 45-60 years with Graves' hyperthyroidism that later progressed to Graves' ophthalmopathy.

The V call is TRBV25-1, the J call TRBJ2-1; 7 nucleotides match TRBD1. V shed 4 bases and J 4 bases; nucleotides not matched to a gene: 4. The CDR3 length is 14 residues. Germline V CDR1 and CDR2: MGHDK, SYGVNS. CDR3 region: CASSVTGRYNEQFF. CDR3 nucleotide sequence: TGTGCCAGCAGTGTGACAGGGAGATACAATGAGCAGTTCTTC.

This clonotype has ten or more counts. The chain links TRBV30 to TRBJ1-4; 7 positions agree with TRBD1. Germline V lookup: CDR1 GTSNPN, CDR2 SVGIG (reference sequence). This CDR3 is built from 13 residues. Trimming took 5 bases from V and 7 from J; bases not matched to a gene: 7. The CDR3 bases are TGTGCCTGGGACAGGGACCGTGTTGAAAAACTGTTTTTT. Its protein product is CAWDRDRVEKLFF.

This clonotype was detected many times. The chain recombines TRBV11-2 with TRBJ2-7; TRBD1 might be the D (6 bases). From germline, CDR1 is SGHAT and CDR2 FQNNGV. This CDR3 has 16 amino acids. Deletions cut 0 bases from V and 6 bases from J, with 18 bases between. CDR3 sequence reads: CASSLDRLGDISEQYF. The CDR3 DNA follows: TGTGCCAGCAGCTTAGATCGCTTGGGGGACATCTCCGAGCAGTACTTC.

This clonotype showed up just a few times. V and J are TRBV6-1 and TRBJ1-2, with 9 bases identical to TRBD1. This CDR3 is built from 13 residues. Germline V gene data show CDR1 as MNHNS and CDR2 as SASEGT. V trimming: 6 bases; J trimming: 7 bases; junction bases outside the gene matches: 6. The CDR3 sequence is CASSSGTGSGYTF. The DNA for the CDR3 is TGTGCCAGCAGCTCCGGGACAGGGTCTGGCTACACCTTC.

This clonotype has more than one count but fewer than ten. The chain uses TRBV12-3 or TRBV12-4 and TRBJ1-5, with no clear D. The V and J ends lost 0 bases and 5 bases respectively, with 11 bases between them. This CDR3 spans 15 amino acids. In DNA form, the CDR3 reads TGTGCCAGCAGTTTAGCGGGGTTTCTCGATCAGCCCCAGCATTTT. It specifies CASSLAGFLDQPQHF.

The chain has TRBV12-3 or TRBV12-4 and TRBJ1-3; D not resolved. This CDR3 has 14 residues. Trimming cost V 7 bases and J 2 bases, with 12 bases left between them. The CDR3 sequence is CASTPLRAGNTIYF. In DNA, the CDR3 is TGTGCCAGCACCCCTCTACGGGCTGGAAACACCATATATTTT.

Concerning this clonotype: Its ends do not fully match the called genes, so a read error is possible. The V and J genes are TRBV7-9 and TRBJ1-4; no reliable D call. The CDR3 is 13 residues long. Germline loops: CDR1 SEHNR, CDR2 FQNEAQ (reference sequence). CDR3 amino acids: CASSLGTYEKLFF. CDR3 in DNA: TGTGCCAGCAGCCTCGGAACTTATGAAAAACTGTTTTTT.

This clonotype has only a few counts. Its ends do not fully match the called genes, so a read error is possible. The CDR3 here is CAWTQFGRQGSTIYF. The CDR3 DNA sequence: TGTGCCTGGACCCAGTTTGGGCGACAGGGAAGCACCATATATTTT. The chain links TRBV30 to TRBJ1-3; 7 bases match TRBD1. The germline V gene encodes CDR1 GTSNPN and CDR2 SVGIG (reference sequence). The CDR3 length is 15 residues.

The chain has TRBV2 and TRBJ2-1, with a weak D call TRBD2 (5 bases). Germline V gene lookup returns CDR1 SNHLY and CDR2 FYNNEI. The CDR3 consists of 14 residues. Trimming left V 8 bases short and J 0 bases short, with 11 bases between. The CDR3 DNA is TGTGCCAGCCTACGAGGGAGCTCCTACAATGAGCAGTTCTTC. Translation: CASLRGSSYNEQFF.

This clonotype came up many times. V gene TRBV11-1 combines with J gene TRBJ2-3; D is undetermined. The CDR3 consists of 12 residues. V lost 6 bases and J 4 bases, leaving 8 bases between the germline ends. Per the germline V gene, CDR1 is SGHAT and CDR2 is FQDESV (reference sequence). The CDR3 is CASSHQSDTQYF. As DNA, the CDR3 is TGTGCCAGCAGTCATCAATCAGATACGCAGTATTTT. Looking up the rest from reference TRBV11-1 and TRBJ2-3 gives the full variable domain: EAEVAQSPRYKITEKSQAVAFWCDPISGHATLYWYRQILGQGPELLVQFQDESVVDDSQLPKDRFSAERLKGVDSTLKIQPAELGDSAMYLCASSHQSDTQYFGPGTRLTVL.

This clonotype was detected many times. The chain carries TRBV12-3 or TRBV12-4 and TRBJ1-1; 9 nucleotides line up with TRBD1. There are 17 residues in the CDR3. Trimming at V came to 3 bases and at J to 0 bases, leaving 8 bases not matched to a gene. In DNA, the CDR3 is TGTGCCAGCAGTTTTGAGACAGGGGGAACGATGAACACTGAAGCTTTCTTT. The encoded protein is CASSFETGGTMNTEAFF.

This clonotype was seen ten or more times. The chain has TRBV6-2 or TRBV6-3 and TRBJ2-2, with TRBD2 matching over 7 bases. This CDR3 is built from 17 residues. The germline V gene encodes CDR1 MNHEY and CDR2 SVGEGT. V was pared by 2 bases and J by 2 bases, with 8 bases of the junction left unmatched. The CDR3 spells CASSYVAGTINTGELFF. The CDR3 region has the DNA TGTGCCAGCAGTTACGTAGCCGGGACTATAAACACCGGGGAGCTGTTTTTT.

This clonotype was counted at least ten times. V usage is TRBV18 and J usage is TRBJ2-1, with a weak D call TRBD2 (7 bases). This CDR3 is built from 15 residues. V dropped 3 bases and J dropped 6 bases, with 15 bases sitting between them. In germline, CDR1 is KGHSH, CDR2 LQKENI. CDR3 nucleotide sequence: TGTGCCAGCTCACCCGTAGGGGGAGGGATCAATGAGCAGTTCTTC. Translating it yields CASSPVGGGINEQFF.

This clonotype was observed many times. The chain is built from TRBV11-2 and TRBJ2-7, with 11 bases that match TRBD2. V trimming: 3 bases; J trimming: 4 bases; junction bases outside the gene matches: 2. The CDR3 runs 14 residues. From germline, CDR1 is SGHAT and CDR2 FQNNGV. CDR3 amino acids: CASSLTSGAYEQYF. The CDR3 nucleotides read TGTGCCAGCAGCTTGACTAGCGGGGCGTACGAGCAGTACTTC.

The V and J genes are TRBV20-1 and TRBJ2-5, with 11 bases lining up with TRBD2. The CDR3 has 15 residues. V lost 1 base and J lost 6; bases outside the gene matches: 7. Germline CDR1 reads DFQATT; CDR2 reads SNEGSKA (reference sequence). The CDR3 DNA sequence: TGCAGTGCTAGAGGGGGTAGCGGGGGGGCACAGACCCAGTACTTC. Translation gives CSARGGSGGAQTQYF.

As to this clonotype: A much larger clone lies a single base off, so this may be a read error. Because it lacks the conserved phenylalanine or tryptophan at the end, this CDR3 is likely a read error. The rearrangement links TRBV19 to TRBJ1-1; D uncertain. Germline V gene data show CDR1 as LNHDA and CDR2 as SQIVND (reference sequence). The CDR3 is 14 amino acids. Deletions cut 3 bases from V and 1 base from J, with 9 bases between. This CDR3 is CASSIGQTNTEAFS. CDR3 in DNA: TGTGCCAGTAGTATTGGTCAGACGAACACTGAAGCTTTCTCT.

This clonotype appeared many times. The V call is TRBV2, the J call TRBJ2-2, with no clear D. The CDR3 consists of 13 residues. The V end was cut by 3 bases, the J end by 7 bases, with 9 bases between. Germline CDR1 reads SNHLY; CDR2 reads FYNNEI. The CDR3 nucleotides read TGTGCCAGCAGTGACAAGGGTATCGGGGAGCTGTTTTTT. As protein: CASSDKGIGELFF.